This T cell receptor (beta chain) was identified during a study of identifying expanded T cells in peripheral blood. Study observations and caveats: Clone count variance between approximately two-week samples rose with total template count.

This clone was picked up one time. The antigen is undetermined. Germline V gives CDR1 LNHDA, CDR2 SQIVND (reference sequence). J lost 5 bases, V lost 1 base, and 6 bases had no gene match. This CDR3 is built from 15 residues. The data were produced by immunoSEQ multiplex PCR, yet TCRdb's version contains in-frame clones alone and is incomplete. The sample holds about 91,000 clones, 88% seen once. This sequence was found in a person between 18 and 75 years old in good health. The rearrangement joins TRBV19 to TRBJ2-5, with 8 positions matching TRBD1. The sample was blood. The CDR3 bases are TGTGCCAGTAGTATAGTCACAGGGGGGTCGGAGACCCAGTACTTC. Translation gives CASSIVTGGSETQYF.